What follows are 9 T cell receptor beta chains derived from one specimen sequenced in a study of shared clonotypes between healthy human individuals. CD45RO-negative CD8 cells positively selected for CCR7 made up the naive population, which excluded terminally differentiated effector memory CD45RA+ cells. Profiling relied on immunoSEQ multiplex PCR, and the TCRdb table lists in-frame clones only, not all of them. The sample lists 1.5 million to 2.5 million clones, over 85% seen once, with more than 0.9% in the top ten. The sequenced sample consisted of naive CD8+ T cells sorted from blood. The origin of the receptors is a man between 18 and 35 years old in good health.

The chain combines TRBV19 with TRBJ1-2, with TRBD1 matching over 9 bases. Germline V gene data show CDR1 as LNHDA and CDR2 as SQIVND (reference sequence). The V segment lost 5 bases and the J segment 6 bases; nucleotides outside the gene matches: 7. The CDR3 covers 14 residues. CDR3 coding DNA: TGTGCCAGTAGTGACCGGGACAGGGTGGATGGCTACACCTTC. Translated, it gives CASSDRDRVDGYTF. Drawing the rest from reference TRBV19 and TRBJ1-2, the complete variable domain is DGGITQSPKYLFRKEGQNVTLSCEQNLNHDAMYWYRQDPGQGLRLIYYSQIVNDFQKGDIAEGYSVSREKKESFPLTVTSAQKNPTAFYLCASSDRDRVDGYTFGSGTRLTVV.

This rearrangement joins TRBV5-4 to TRBJ2-5; 9 bases align to TRBD1. Per germline, CDR1 SGHNT and CDR2 YYREEE (reference sequence). This CDR3 region has 16 residues. With 0 bases clipped from V and 1 base from J, the junction kept 4 bases outside the gene matches. The CDR3 region is CASSLGRDRAQETQYF. The CDR3 nucleotides are TGTGCCAGCAGCTTGGGCCGGGACAGGGCCCAAGAGACCCAGTACTTC.

Note on this clone: The sample holds other DNA sequences that translate to the same CDR3. The chain is built from TRBV9 and TRBJ2-5, with D hard to call. The CDR3 is made up of 14 amino acids. CDR1 and CDR2 (germline): SGDLS, YYNGEE. The V end was cut by 0 bases, the J end by 1 base, with 7 bases between. In DNA, the CDR3 is TGTGCCAGCAGCGTAGCTGGCAGCCAAGAGACCCAGTACTTC. Translated: CASSVAGSQETQYF. Variable domain in full (rest from reference TRBV9 and TRBJ2-5): DSGVTQTPKHLITATGQRVTLRCSPRSGDLSVYWYQQSLDQGLQFLIQYYNGEERAKGNILERFSAQQFPDLHSELNLSSLELGDSALYFCASSVAGSQETQYFGPGTRLLVL.

The rearrangement joins TRBV15 to TRBJ2-7, with 9 bases matching TRBD2. The germline gives CDR1 LNHNV, CDR2 YYDKDF (reference sequence). J lost 3 bases, V lost 1 base, and 7 bases had no gene match. The CDR3 is made up of 16 amino acids. CDR3 DNA sequence: TGTGCCACCAGCAGAGGCCCGCCTAGCGGGAACTACGAGCAGTACTTC. Its translation is CATSRGPPSGNYEQYF.

The V call is TRBV7-9, the J call TRBJ2-3; D is possibly TRBD1 (6 bases). The germline gives CDR1 SEHNR, CDR2 FQNEAQ (reference sequence). V was cut by 5 bases and J by 5 bases, with 14 bases left in between. The CDR3 contains 14 residues. The CDR3 region is CASSPQGWGDTQYF. For the CDR3, the DNA is TGTGCCAGCAGCCCACAGGGATGGGGAGATACGCAGTATTTT.

The rearrangement links TRBV27 to TRBJ1-5, with 7 bases lining up with TRBD1. Per germline, CDR1 MNHEY and CDR2 SMNVEV (reference sequence). The ends lost 5 bases at V and 7 bases at J; junction bases unmatched: 14. The CDR3 is 16 residues long. In DNA form, the CDR3 reads TGTGCCAGCAGTGGACAGACCACAGGGGTAGGGCAGCCCCAGCATTTT. Translating gives CASSGQTTGVGQPQHF.

With respect to this clone: In the same sample, other DNA sequences code for this CDR3. This sequence joins TRBV2 and TRBJ2-5; a possible D gene is TRBD1 (6 bases). From germline, CDR1 is SNHLY and CDR2 FYNNEI. Trimming shortened V by 4 bases and J by 5 bases, and 11 bases separated the two germline ends. The length of the CDR3 is 13 residues. The DNA of the CDR3 is TGTGCCAGCAGTGCTGCAGGGGTCGAGACCCAGTACTTC. Translation: CASSAAGVETQYF.

The J gene is TRBJ2-7, the V gene TRBV29-1; TRBD1 or TRBD2 may be the D gene (5 bases each). Trimming took off 1 base at V and 2 bases at J, with 9 bases between the two ends. The CDR3 covers 13 residues. Germline loops: CDR1 SQVTM, CDR2 ANQGSEA. DNA for the CDR3: TGCAGCGTTGAAGGAAGGGACGCCTACGAGCAGTACTTC. Translated, it gives CSVEGRDAYEQYF.

As to this clone: One end of the junction is discordant with germline, which a read error may explain. The chain links TRBV7-9 to TRBJ2-7; 11 positions agree with TRBD1. This CDR3 has 15 residues. Germline lookup yields CDR1 SEHNR and CDR2 FQNEAQ (reference sequence). In DNA form, the CDR3 reads TGTACCAGCAGCTCCACCGGGACAGGGGGGGACGAGCAGTACTTC. This sequence encodes CTSSSTGTGGDEQYF.